This TCR beta chain was retrieved from a study of breast tumors, draining lymph nodes, adjacent tissues. TCRdb fed the multiplex PCR reads into MiXCR, producing one record per CDR3 protein. The data contain 150,000 to 200,000 distinct CDR3 sequences, about 33% of them seen just once; the ten biggest clones take up roughly 3.8%. Findings and limits, study-wide: Tumor repertoires ranked between lymph nodes and nontumor tissue in diversity, with V and J gene preferences. Compared with basal-like, luminal-like tumors shared significantly more repertoire with nontumor tissue. That most tumor T cells come from lymph nodes remained unproven. The data were judged consistent with most tumor T cells coming from lymph node and expanding in tumor.

V lost 0 bases to trimming and J lost 6 bases, with 13 bases between them. Germline-derived CDR1 and CDR2 are SGHDT and YYEEEE. This CDR3 spans 14 amino acids. On this clonotype itself: Its antigen is currently unknown.

The lymph nodes were axillary draining lymph nodes from breast cancer patients. This rearrangement joins TRBV5-6 to TRBJ2-7; possibly TRBD1 or TRBD2 for D (5 bases each). The TCR comes from a female donor with breast cancer. Some clones in this sample may be carry-over from other donors' samples. Sequenced material: axillary lymph node tissue. CDR3 DNA sequence: TGTGCCAGCAGCTTGGTAGGGACGACCTGCGAGCAGTACTTC. This encodes CASSLVGTTCEQYF.